Listed below are T cell receptor beta chains from one sample, sequenced in a study of blood T cell repertoires in COVID-19. Produced via immunoSEQ multiplex PCR; TCRdb's table is partial and in-frame only. The sample has 95,000 to 120,000 clones, about 85% seen once; the top ten hold 1.5% to 1.9%. Sequencing was carried out using peripheral blood. All receptors come from a man aged 50 to 59 with acute or convalescent COVID-19. The CDR3 runs from the conserved cysteine through the conserved F or W. Fields, in order: J gene, V gene, clone size, D gene, CDR3 DNA, CDR3 protein. D genes are given only for firm matches. Clone size appears in some rows only: once, few, many, or a class for an expanded clone.

>TRBJ1-1|TRBV18|NA|NA
TGTGCCAGCTCACCACGCATTGGAGGGACCGGGAACACTGAAGCTTTCTTT
CASSPRIGGTGNTEAFF
>TRBJ1-4|TRBV7-2|NA|NA
TGTGCCAGCAGCTTCCCGGGTACAACTAATGAAAAACTGTTTTTT
CASSFPGTTNEKLFF
>TRBJ2-1|TRBV19|NA|NA
TGTGCCAGTAGTGCCACCCCCGGGGGGCACTACAATGAGCAGTTCTTC
CASSATPGGHYNEQFF
>TRBJ1-1|TRBV5-1|NA|NA
TGCGCCAGCAGCTTGGGTGCAGGCTTGAACACTGAAGCTTTCTTT
CASSLGAGLNTEAFF
>TRBJ2-7|TRBV7-9|few|NA
TGTGCCAGCAGCTTAAAGAGCTCCTACGAGCAGTACTTC
CASSLKSSYEQYF
>TRBJ2-7|TRBV4-1|NA|TRBD1
TGCGCCAGCAGCCAAGGAGGGGGCAGGGCCTACGAGCAGTACTTC
CASSQGGGRAYEQYF
>TRBJ1-5|TRBV7-3|NA|NA
TGTGCCAGCTACCACGGGGGGGGTCAGCCCCAGCATTTT
CASYHGGGQPQHF
>TRBJ2-2|TRBV6-1|few|TRBD2
TGTGCCAGCAGTGTGACTAGCGGGGGGGCCGGGACCGGGGAGCTGTTTTTT
CASSVTSGGAGTGELFF
>TRBJ2-3|TRBV9|NA|NA
TGTGCCAGCAGTGCCACCGTAGTCGGTTTTGGCACAGATACGCAGTATTTT
CASSATVVGFGTDTQYF
>TRBJ1-5|TRBV3-1/TRBV3-2|NA|TRBD1
TGTGCCAGCAGCCAAAGGACAGGGCATCAGCCCCAGCATTTT
CASSQRTGHQPQHF
>TRBJ2-6|TRBV19|few|NA
TGTGCCAGTAGAGACGGACAGCCGGGTCGGGCCAACGTCCTGACTTTC
CASRDGQPGRANVLTF
>TRBJ2-7|TRBV18|once|NA
TGTGCCAGCTCCCCTGCCGGGGCCTACGAGCAGTACTTC
CASSPAGAYEQYF
>TRBJ1-4|TRBV6-1|once|TRBD1
TGTGCCAGCAGTGAAGGATCGGGACAGTTGAGTGAAAAACTGTTTTTT
CASSEGSGQLSEKLFF
>TRBJ1-2|TRBV7-8|NA|NA
TGTGCCAGCAGCTTAGGTCAGGAAGCTAACTATGGCTACACCTTC
CASSLGQEANYGYTF
>TRBJ1-4|TRBV10-3|few|NA
TGTGCCGTCCGAGATGCGCTTAATGAAAAACTGTTTTTT
CAVRDALNEKLFF
>TRBJ1-2|TRBV19|NA|NA
TGTGCCAGTAGTCAGGAAAACTATGGCTACACCTTC
CASSQENYGYTF
>TRBJ2-1|TRBV5-1|NA|NA
TGCGCCAGCAGCTTGACATCGCGCGGCAGTTACAATGAGCAGTTCTTC
CASSLTSRGSYNEQFF
>TRBJ2-1|TRBV6-1|NA|NA
TGTGCCAGCAGTGGGCCCCCCGCTAGTATGGGTTTAAGGAATGAGCAGTTCTTC
CASSGPPASMGLRNEQFF
>TRBJ2-4|TRBV2|NA|NA
TGTGCCAGCAGTGTGACAAACGCCAAAAACATTCAGTACTTC
CASSVTNAKNIQYF
>TRBJ1-2|TRBV5-5|NA|TRBD1
TGTGCCAGCAGCTTGGGAGGGGGCGCTAACTATGGCTACACCTTC
CASSLGGGANYGYTF
>TRBJ1-5|TRBV6-6|NA|NA
TGTGCCAGCACACGGGTCAATCAGCCCCAGCATTTT
CASTRVNQPQHF
>TRBJ1-5|TRBV5-1|NA|NA
TGCGCCAGCAGCTGGTCAGGGGCTAGCAATCAGCCCCAGCATTTT
CASSWSGASNQPQHF
>TRBJ2-2|TRBV6-1|NA|NA
TGTGCCAGCAGTGAAGTATTTGCCAGGGTGGCTGCGGAGCTGTTTTTT
CASSEVFARVAAELFF
>TRBJ2-3|TRBV6-4|NA|NA
TGTGCCAGCAGTGAACAGGGCACAGATACGCAGTATTTT
CASSEQGTDTQYF
>TRBJ1-1|TRBV10-3|few|TRBD1
TGTGCCATCAGGGGACAGACCACTGAAGCTTTCTTT
CAIRGQTTEAFF
>TRBJ2-3|TRBV12-5|NA|NA
TGTGCTAGTGGTTCCCGGACTTCCCCAGATACGCAGTATTTT
CASGSRTSPDTQYF
>TRBJ2-7|TRBV6-2/TRBV6-3|NA|NA
TGTGCCAGCAGTTACGCAGGGGTCTACGAGCAGTACTTC
CASSYAGVYEQYF
>TRBJ1-2|TRBV28|NA|NA
TGTGCCAGCAGTTATGGTCGGCAGGGATTCCACTATGGCTACACCTTC
CASSYGRQGFHYGYTF
>TRBJ1-4|TRBV5-1|NA|NA
TGCGCCAGCAGCCTCGGGACTAACCTAAAACTGTTTTTT
CASSLGTNLKLFF
>TRBJ2-3|TRBV3-1/TRBV3-2|NA|TRBD2
TGTGCCAGCAGCCAAGATCGGCCTAGCGGGGGGGCAGATACGCAGTATTTT
CASSQDRPSGGADTQYF
>TRBJ1-2|TRBV12-3/TRBV12-4|NA|NA
TGTGCCAGCAGTTTCGGGGATAACTATGGCTACACCTTC
CASSFGDNYGYTF